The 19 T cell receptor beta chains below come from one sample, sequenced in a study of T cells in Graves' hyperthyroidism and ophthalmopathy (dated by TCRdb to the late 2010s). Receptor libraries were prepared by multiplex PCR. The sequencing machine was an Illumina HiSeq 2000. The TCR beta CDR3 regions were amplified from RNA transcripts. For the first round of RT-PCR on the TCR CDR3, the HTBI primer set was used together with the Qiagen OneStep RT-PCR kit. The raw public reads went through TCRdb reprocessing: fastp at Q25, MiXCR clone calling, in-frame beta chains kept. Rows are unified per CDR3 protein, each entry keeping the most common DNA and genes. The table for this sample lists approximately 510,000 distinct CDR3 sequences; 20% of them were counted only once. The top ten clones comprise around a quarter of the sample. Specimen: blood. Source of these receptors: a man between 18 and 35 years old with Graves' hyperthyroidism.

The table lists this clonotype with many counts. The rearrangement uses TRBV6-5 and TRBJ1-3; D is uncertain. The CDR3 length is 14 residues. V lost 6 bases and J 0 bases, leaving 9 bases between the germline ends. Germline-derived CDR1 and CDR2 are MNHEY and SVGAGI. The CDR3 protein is CASSYSFSGNTIYF. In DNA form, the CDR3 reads TGTGCCAGCAGCTACAGCTTCTCTGGAAACACCATATATTTT.

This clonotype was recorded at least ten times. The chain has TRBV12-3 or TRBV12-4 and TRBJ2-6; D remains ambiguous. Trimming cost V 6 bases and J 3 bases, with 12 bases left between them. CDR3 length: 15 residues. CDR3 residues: CASSPGRVGANVLTF. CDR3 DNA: TGTGCCAGCAGCCCCGGTAGGGTTGGGGCCAACGTCCTGACTTTC.

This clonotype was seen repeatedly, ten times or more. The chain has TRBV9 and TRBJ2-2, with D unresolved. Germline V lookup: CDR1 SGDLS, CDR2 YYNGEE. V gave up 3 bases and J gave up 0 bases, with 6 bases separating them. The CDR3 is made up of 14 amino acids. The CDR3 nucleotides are TGTGCCAGCAGCGCTACCACGAACACCGGGGAGCTGTTTTTT. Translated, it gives CASSATTNTGELFF.

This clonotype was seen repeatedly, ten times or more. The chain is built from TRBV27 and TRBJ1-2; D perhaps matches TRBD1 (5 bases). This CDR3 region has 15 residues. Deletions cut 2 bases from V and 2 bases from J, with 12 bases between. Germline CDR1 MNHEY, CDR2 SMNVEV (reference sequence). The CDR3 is CASSLVSRGNYGYTF. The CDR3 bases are TGTGCCAGCAGTTTAGTTTCGCGGGGGAACTATGGCTACACCTTC.

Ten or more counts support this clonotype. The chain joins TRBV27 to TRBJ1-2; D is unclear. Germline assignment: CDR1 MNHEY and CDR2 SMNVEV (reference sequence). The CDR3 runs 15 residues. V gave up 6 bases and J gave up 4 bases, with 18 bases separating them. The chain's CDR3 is CASSRDPDGSYGYTF. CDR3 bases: TGTGCCAGCAGCCGCGATCCGGACGGGTCCTATGGCTACACCTTC.

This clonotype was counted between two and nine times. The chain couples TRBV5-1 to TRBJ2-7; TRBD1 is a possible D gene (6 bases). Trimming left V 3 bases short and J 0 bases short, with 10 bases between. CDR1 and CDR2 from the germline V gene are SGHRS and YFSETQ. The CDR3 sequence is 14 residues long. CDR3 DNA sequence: TGCGCCAGCAGCTCTGGGGACAACTCCTACGAGCAGTACTTC. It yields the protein CASSSGDNSYEQYF. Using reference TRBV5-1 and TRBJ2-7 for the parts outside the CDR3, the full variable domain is KAGVTQTPRYLIKTRGQQVTLSCSPISGHRSVSWYQQTPGQGLQFLFEYFSETQRNKGNFPGRFSGRQFSNSRSEMNVSTLELGDSALYLCASSSGDNSYEQYFGPGTRLTVT.

CDR3 residues: CAWEGQTGVDGYTF. DNA of the CDR3: TGTGCCTGGGAGGGCCAGACAGGGGTGGATGGCTACACCTTC. The rearrangement uses TRBV30 and TRBJ1-2, with 8 bases that match TRBD1. There are 14 residues in the CDR3. The V segment lost 5 bases and the J segment 6 bases; nucleotides outside the gene matches: 11. Germline V gene sequence: CDR1 GTSNPN, CDR2 SVGIG (reference sequence). The complete variable domain, with remaining parts taken from reference TRBV30 and TRBJ1-2, reads SQTIHQWPATLVQPVGSPLSLECTVEGTSNPNLYWYRQAAGRGLQLLFYSVGIGQISSEVPQNLSASRPQDRQFILSSKKLLLSDSGFYLCAWEGQTGVDGYTFGSGTRLTVV.

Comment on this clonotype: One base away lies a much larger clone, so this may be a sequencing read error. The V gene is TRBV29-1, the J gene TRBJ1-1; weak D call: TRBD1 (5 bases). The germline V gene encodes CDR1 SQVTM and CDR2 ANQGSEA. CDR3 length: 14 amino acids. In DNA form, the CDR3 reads TGCAGCGCTGAAGAGGGGTCCTTGAACACTGAAGCTTTCTTT. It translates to CSAEEGSLNTEAFF. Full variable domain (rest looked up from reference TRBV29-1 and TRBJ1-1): SAVISQKPSRDICQRGTSLTIQCQVDSQVTMMFWYRQQPGQSLTLIATANQGSEATYESGFVIDKFPISRPNLTFSTLTVSNMSPEDSSIYLCSAEEGSLNTEAFFGQGTRLTVV.

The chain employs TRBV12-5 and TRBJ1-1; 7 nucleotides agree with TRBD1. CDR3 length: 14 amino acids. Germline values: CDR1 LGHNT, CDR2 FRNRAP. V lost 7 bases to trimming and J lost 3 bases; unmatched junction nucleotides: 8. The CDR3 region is CASAPDREDTEAFF. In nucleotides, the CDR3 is TGTGCTAGTGCACCCGACAGGGAGGACACTGAAGCTTTCTTT.

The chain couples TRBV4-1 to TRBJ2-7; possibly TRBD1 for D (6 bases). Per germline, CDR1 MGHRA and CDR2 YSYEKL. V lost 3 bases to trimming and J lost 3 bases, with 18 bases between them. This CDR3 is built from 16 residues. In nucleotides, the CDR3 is TGCGCCAGCAGCCAGGACAGCCCCTTGGTAGGCTACGAGCAGTACTTC. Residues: CASSQDSPLVGYEQYF.

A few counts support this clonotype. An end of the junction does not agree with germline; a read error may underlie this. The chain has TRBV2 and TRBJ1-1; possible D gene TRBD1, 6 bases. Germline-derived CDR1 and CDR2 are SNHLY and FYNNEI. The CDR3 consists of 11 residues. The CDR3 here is CASSEPSTGTF. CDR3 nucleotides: TGTGCCAGCAGTGAGCCGTCGACAGGCACCTTT.

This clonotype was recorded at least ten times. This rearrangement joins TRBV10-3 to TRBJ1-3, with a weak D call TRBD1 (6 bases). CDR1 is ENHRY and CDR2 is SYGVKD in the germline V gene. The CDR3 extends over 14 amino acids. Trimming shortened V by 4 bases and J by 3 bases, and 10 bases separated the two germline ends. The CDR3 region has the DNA TGTGCCATCAGTGGCCAGGGGAGTGGAAACACCATATATTTT. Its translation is CAISGQGSGNTIYF.

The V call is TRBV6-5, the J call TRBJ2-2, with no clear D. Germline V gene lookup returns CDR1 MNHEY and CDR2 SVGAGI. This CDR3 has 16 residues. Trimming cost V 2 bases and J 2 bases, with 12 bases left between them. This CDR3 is CASSYLPPYNTGELFF. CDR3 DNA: TGTGCCAGCAGTTACCTCCCCCCCTATAACACCGGGGAGCTGTTTTTT.

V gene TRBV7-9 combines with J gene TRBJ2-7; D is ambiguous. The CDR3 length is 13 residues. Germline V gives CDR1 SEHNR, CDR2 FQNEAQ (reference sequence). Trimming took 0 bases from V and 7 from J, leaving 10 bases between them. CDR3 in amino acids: CASSLAGFGEQYF. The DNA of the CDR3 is TGTGCCAGCAGCTTAGCGGGGTTCGGTGAGCAGTACTTC.

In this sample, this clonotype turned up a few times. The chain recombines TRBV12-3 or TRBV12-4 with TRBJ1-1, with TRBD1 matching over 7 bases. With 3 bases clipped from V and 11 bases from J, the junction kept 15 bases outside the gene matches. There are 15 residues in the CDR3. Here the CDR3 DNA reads TGTGCCAGCAGTTTTTCTCTCCATTCAGGGGGTATCGCTTTCTTT. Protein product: CASSFSLHSGGIAFF.

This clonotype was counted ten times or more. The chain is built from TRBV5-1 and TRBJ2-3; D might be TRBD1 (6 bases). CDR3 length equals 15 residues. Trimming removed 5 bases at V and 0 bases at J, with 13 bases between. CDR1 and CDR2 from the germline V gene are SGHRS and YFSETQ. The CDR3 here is CASSQDRASTDTQYF. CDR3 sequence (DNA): TGCGCCAGCAGTCAGGACAGAGCTAGCACAGATACGCAGTATTTT.

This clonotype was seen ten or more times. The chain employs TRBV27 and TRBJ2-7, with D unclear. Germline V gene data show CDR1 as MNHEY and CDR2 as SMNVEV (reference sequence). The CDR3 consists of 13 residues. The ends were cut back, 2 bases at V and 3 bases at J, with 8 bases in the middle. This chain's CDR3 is CASSLTQNYEQYF. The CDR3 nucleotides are TGTGCCAGCAGTTTAACCCAGAACTACGAGCAGTACTTC.

In nucleotides, the CDR3 is TGTGCCAGCAGTAGGGACAGGGTCTATGGCTACACCTTC. It is translated as CASSRDRVYGYTF. V usage is TRBV6-1 and J usage is TRBJ1-2; 9 bases align to TRBD1. The CDR3 sequence is 13 residues long. Germline-derived CDR1 and CDR2 are MNHNS and SASEGT. V was clipped by 5 bases and J by 4 bases; unmatched bases: 2.

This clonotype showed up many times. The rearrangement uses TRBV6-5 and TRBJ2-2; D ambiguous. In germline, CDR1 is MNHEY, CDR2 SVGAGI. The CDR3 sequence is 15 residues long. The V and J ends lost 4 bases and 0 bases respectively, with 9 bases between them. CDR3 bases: TGTGCCAGCAGTTTGGCGGCTACGAACACCGGGGAGCTGTTTTTT. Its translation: CASSLAATNTGELFF.